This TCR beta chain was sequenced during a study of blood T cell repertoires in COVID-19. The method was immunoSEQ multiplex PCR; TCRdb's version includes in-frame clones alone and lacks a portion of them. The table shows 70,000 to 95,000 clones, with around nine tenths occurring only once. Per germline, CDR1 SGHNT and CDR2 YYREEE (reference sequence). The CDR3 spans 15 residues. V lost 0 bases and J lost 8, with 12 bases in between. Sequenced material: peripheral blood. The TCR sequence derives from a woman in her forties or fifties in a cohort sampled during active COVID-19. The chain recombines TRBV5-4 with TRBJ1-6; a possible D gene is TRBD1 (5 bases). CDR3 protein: CASSLGQGAYSPLHF. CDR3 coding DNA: TGTGCCAGCAGCTTGGGGCAGGGTGCGTATTCACCCCTCCACTTT.